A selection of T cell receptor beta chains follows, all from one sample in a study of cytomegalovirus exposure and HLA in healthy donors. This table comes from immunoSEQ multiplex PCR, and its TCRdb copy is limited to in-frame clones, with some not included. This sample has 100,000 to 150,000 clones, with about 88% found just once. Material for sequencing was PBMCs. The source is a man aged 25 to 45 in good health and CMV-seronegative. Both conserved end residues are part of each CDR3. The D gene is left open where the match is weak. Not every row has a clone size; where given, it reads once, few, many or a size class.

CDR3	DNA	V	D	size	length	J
CASSPEGAPNQPQHF	TGTGCCAGCAGCCCAGAGGGGGCCCCTAATCAGCCCCAGCATTTT	TRBV9	TRBD1	-	15	TRBJ1-5
CASSLGLQGTDTQYF	TGCGCCAGCAGCCTAGGTTTACAGGGTACAGATACGCAGTATTTT	TRBV4-3	-	once	15	TRBJ2-3
CASSLGIQGAETEAFF	TGCGCCAGCAGCTTGGGGATACAGGGTGCCGAAACTGAAGCTTTCTTT	TRBV5-1	-	-	16	TRBJ1-1
CASSPYRGTNEAFF	TGTGCCAGCAGCCCATACAGGGGAACCAATGAAGCTTTCTTT	TRBV9	TRBD1	-	14	TRBJ1-1
CASSIKTGSGYGYTF	TGCGCCAGCAGCATAAAGACAGGGTCTGGCTATGGCTACACCTTC	TRBV4-1	TRBD1	-	15	TRBJ1-2
CANAGGLGQETQYF	TGCGCCAACGCGGGGGGCCTGGGGCAAGAGACCCAGTACTTC	TRBV10-1	TRBD2	-	14	TRBJ2-5
CASSFVGERAKAFF	TGCGCCAGCAGCTTCGTAGGGGAACGGGCGAAAGCTTTCTTT	TRBV5-1	-	-	14	TRBJ1-1
CASSFSGAEQFF	TGTGCCAGCAGTTTTAGCGGAGCTGAGCAGTTCTTC	TRBV27	-	-	12	TRBJ2-1
CASSLSSQGTYEQYF	TGTGCCAGCAGCTTATCTTCCCAGGGGACCTACGAGCAGTACTTC	TRBV7-3	-	-	15	TRBJ2-7
CATSPRVTDTQYF	TGTGCCACCTCACCCAGGGTCACAGATACGCAGTATTTT	TRBV18	-	-	13	TRBJ2-3
CASSQDAPSGTVGDTQYF	TGTGCCAGCAGCCAAGATGCGCCCAGCGGGACGGTCGGAGATACGCAGTATTTT	TRBV4-2	TRBD2	-	18	TRBJ2-3
CASSPTSNAPRRFF	TGTGCCAGCAGCCCGACTAGTAACGCCCCCCGCAGGTTCTTC	TRBV11-3	-	few	14	TRBJ2-1
CASSRTIQGAEAFF	TGCGCCAGCAGCCGGACTATACAGGGGGCTGAAGCTTTCTTT	TRBV5-1	TRBD1	once	14	TRBJ1-1
CAISDEGTVSSYNSPLHF	TGTGCCATCAGTGATGAGGGCACAGTGAGCTCCTATAATTCACCCCTCCACTTT	TRBV10-3	-	-	18	TRBJ1-6
CASSPVLEVGETQYF	TGCGCCAGCAGCCCCGTATTGGAGGTCGGGGAGACCCAGTACTTC	TRBV5-1	-	-	15	TRBJ2-5
CASTSITGAEQYF	TGCGCCAGCACATCAATAACAGGGGCCGAGCAGTACTTC	TRBV5-1	TRBD1	-	13	TRBJ2-7
CASGGETQYF	TGTGCGAGCGGAGGAGAGACCCAGTACTTC	TRBV5-6	-	-	10	TRBJ2-5
CASSYSEGGEQYF	TGTGCCAGCAGTTACTCTGAGGGCGGCGAGCAGTACTTC	TRBV6-6	-	-	13	TRBJ2-7
CASSGQRSTGELFF	TGTGCCAGCAGCGGCCAGCGCAGCACCGGGGAGCTGTTTTTT	TRBV7-9	-	once	14	TRBJ2-2
CASSLASQGARTEAFF	TGTGCCAGCAGCTTAGCGAGTCAGGGGGCGAGGACTGAAGCTTTCTTT	TRBV11-1	TRBD1	-	16	TRBJ1-1